These 10 T cell receptor beta chains came from one sample sequenced in a study of T cells in Graves' hyperthyroidism and ophthalmopathy. What was amplified from RNA transcripts were TCR beta CDR3 regions. A set of HTBI primers served as the primers for a first-round RT-PCR of the TCR CDR3. TCRdb redid the calling of the multiplex PCR reads with MiXCR, one entry per CDR3 protein. The sample shows a few hundred thousand distinct CDR3 sequences, 15% to 20% of them seen only once. The sequenced material came from blood. The receptor source for this set is a woman in her 50s with Graves' hyperthyroidism.

This clonotype turned up a few times. The chain joins TRBV3-1 to TRBJ2-7; D remains ambiguous. Germline V gene data show CDR1 as LGHDT and CDR2 as YNNKEL (reference sequence). This CDR3 has 16 amino acids. V was clipped by 2 bases and J by 5 bases, with 19 bases between them. CDR3 bases: TGTGCCAGCAGCCAACTGACTGTAATCAATGGGGACGAGCAGTACTTC. It yields the protein CASSQLTVINGDEQYF.

The chain couples TRBV28 to TRBJ2-2; the match to TRBD2 covers 8 bases. The V segment lost 2 bases and the J segment 3 bases; nucleotides outside the gene matches: 5. The germline V gene has CDR1 MDHEN and CDR2 SYDVKM. CDR3 size: 16 residues. Here the CDR3 reads CASSLPWGLDTGELFF. CDR3 nucleotides: TGTGCCAGCAGTTTACCTTGGGGACTAGACACCGGGGAGCTGTTTTTT.

This clonotype was counted at least ten times. The rearrangement links TRBV5-1 to TRBJ1-1, with TRBD1 matching over 10 bases. Germline CDR1 and CDR2: SGHRS and YFSETQ. This CDR3 is built from 13 residues. V shed 4 bases, J shed 7 bases, and the junction held 4 bases outside the gene matches. The CDR3 loop is CASSLGDRGEAFF. The CDR3 nucleotides are TGCGCCAGCAGCCTGGGGGACAGGGGTGAAGCTTTCTTT.

The CDR3 bases are TGTGCCAGCAGTTTAATCGGGGAAAAACTGTTTTTT. Translation gives CASSLIGEKLFF. The J gene is TRBJ1-4, the V gene TRBV28; the D is unclear. This CDR3 spans 12 amino acids. Germline-derived CDR1 and CDR2 are MDHEN and SYDVKM. V dropped 2 bases and J dropped 8 bases, with 6 bases sitting between them.

The gene calls are TRBV20-1 and TRBJ1-3; D is ambiguous. Trimming stripped 5 bases from V and 2 bases from J, with 4 bases between. Germline CDR1 and CDR2: DFQATT and SNEGSKA (reference sequence). This CDR3 is built from 11 residues. CDR3 bases: TGCAGTGCTCGTACTGGAAACACCATATATTTT. Encoded protein: CSARTGNTIYF.

Only a few counts were recorded for this clonotype. The chain uses TRBV6-1 and TRBJ1-1; 9 bases map to TRBD1. V lost 5 bases and J lost 0; bases outside the gene matches: 7. The CDR3 is made up of 16 amino acids. Germline V gene lookup returns CDR1 MNHNS and CDR2 SASEGT. Here the CDR3 reads CASSLTGGALNTEAFF. The CDR3 DNA reads as TGTGCCAGCAGTTTAACAGGGGGCGCCCTGAACACTGAAGCTTTCTTT.

This chain uses TRBV5-1 with TRBJ2-3, with D tentatively TRBD2 (6 bases). The germline V gene encodes CDR1 SGHRS and CDR2 YFSETQ. V lost 0 bases and J 10 bases, leaving 12 bases between the germline ends. This CDR3 contains 13 residues. CDR3 nucleotide sequence: TGCGCCAGCAGCTTGGGTCTAGCGTTTTCGCAGTATTTT. Amino acids: CASSLGLAFSQYF.

The J gene is TRBJ2-4, the V gene TRBV5-1; D uncertain. The V and J ends lost 2 bases and 3 bases respectively, with 9 bases between them. The CDR3 loop spans 14 amino acids. The germline V gene encodes CDR1 SGHRS and CDR2 YFSETQ. The CDR3 nucleotides read TGCGCCAGCAGCTTTGAGGTGGGCAAAAACATTCAGTACTTC. Translated: CASSFEVGKNIQYF.

This clonotype came up many times. The gene calls are TRBV18 and TRBJ2-1; no definite D call. The CDR3 loop spans 12 amino acids. In germline, CDR1 is KGHSH, CDR2 LQKENI. Trimming shortened V by 0 bases and J by 12 bases, and 9 bases separated the two germline ends. CDR3 loop: CASSPPNPGQFF. The CDR3 coding sequence is TGTGCCAGCTCACCACCGAACCCAGGGCAGTTCTTC.

This chain uses TRBV6-2 or TRBV6-3 with TRBJ2-1; TRBD2 might be the D (6 bases). This CDR3 contains 12 residues. Germline-derived CDR1 and CDR2 are MNHEY and SVGEGT. The V and J ends lost 8 bases and 8 bases respectively, with 13 bases between them. The DNA of the CDR3 is TGTGCCAGCGCGGGGAGGATCGATGAGCAGTTCTTC. It codes for CASAGRIDEQFF.